This T cell receptor beta chain was obtained from a study of blood T cell repertoires in COVID-19. Profiled with immunoSEQ multiplex PCR; TCRdb holds only in-frame clones, not every one. Of roughly 40,000 clones listed, around 76% are singletons. CDR1 is SQVTM and CDR2 is ANQGSEA in the germline V gene. V shed 5 bases, J shed 8 bases, and the junction held 9 bases outside the gene matches. The CDR3 has 14 residues. V is TRBV29-1 and J is TRBJ2-2; 9 bases fit TRBD2. The material sequenced was peripheral blood. The source is a man between 65 and 85 years old with active or convalescent COVID-19. CDR3: CSVWLAGRTGELFF. DNA for the CDR3: TGCAGCGTTTGGCTAGCGGGGCGCACGGGGGAGCTGTTTTTT.